These T cell receptor beta chains were read from a single sample in a study of blood T cell repertoires in COVID-19. Sequencing was performed with immunoSEQ multiplex PCR; in TCRdb, only in-frame clones are kept and a portion is missing. The sample gives 75,000 to 80,000 clones, roughly 90% of which show up once; approximately 10% is in the top ten. Sequenced material: peripheral blood. Source of these receptors: a human donor in a cohort sampled during active COVID-19. Each CDR3 is given without its conserved first and last residue. Expanded clones get a size class; other rows say once, few or many, or leave the size out.

v_call: TRBV30; j_call: TRBJ1-2; clone_size: NA; cdr3_aa: AWSPTANYGYT
v_call: TRBV2; j_call: TRBJ1-2; clone_size: NA; cdr3_aa: ASSEGPGHGYT
v_call: TRBV7-3; j_call: TRBJ2-1; clone_size: NA; cdr3_aa: ASSLEDSYNEQF
v_call: TRBV6-1; j_call: TRBJ2-7; clone_size: NA; cdr3_aa: ASSERGTGMEY
v_call: TRBV27; j_call: TRBJ1-4; clone_size: NA; cdr3_aa: ASSEQGVEKLF
v_call: TRBV7-9; j_call: TRBJ1-1; clone_size: NA; cdr3_aa: ASSLGGLQMNTEAF
v_call: TRBV2; j_call: TRBJ1-1; clone_size: NA; cdr3_aa: ASSVGRGRGGTEAF
v_call: TRBV29-1; j_call: TRBJ1-2; clone_size: NA; cdr3_aa: SGYRGSGYGYT
v_call: TRBV4-2; j_call: TRBJ2-7; clone_size: NA; cdr3_aa: ASSQGLAGGLDEQY
v_call: TRBV5-1; j_call: TRBJ2-5; clone_size: NA; cdr3_aa: ASSWGDRQETQY
v_call: TRBV5-1; j_call: TRBJ1-4; clone_size: NA; cdr3_aa: ASSLAGTTGEKLF
v_call: TRBV30; j_call: TRBJ2-7; clone_size: few; cdr3_aa: AWSVRRTSGRNEQY
v_call: TRBV7-2; j_call: TRBJ2-1; clone_size: NA; cdr3_aa: ATSPMTGLNEQF
v_call: TRBV5-1; j_call: TRBJ2-1; clone_size: NA; cdr3_aa: ASNLAGGVLGEQF
v_call: TRBV4-1; j_call: TRBJ1-5; clone_size: NA; cdr3_aa: ASSQAGGGQPQH
v_call: TRBV7-8; j_call: TRBJ2-1; clone_size: NA; cdr3_aa: ASSPDRNNEQF
v_call: TRBV29-1; j_call: TRBJ1-3; clone_size: NA; cdr3_aa: SVEEGGTGNTIY
v_call: TRBV18; j_call: TRBJ2-3; clone_size: NA; cdr3_aa: ASSPYRGSTDTQY
v_call: TRBV19; j_call: TRBJ2-1; clone_size: NA; cdr3_aa: ASSIQAGGLGEQF
v_call: TRBV6-5; j_call: TRBJ2-1; clone_size: NA; cdr3_aa: ASSGGLAYNEQF